This T cell receptor beta chain was recorded in a study of cytomegalovirus exposure and HLA in healthy donors. Study findings and constraints: A list of 164 TCR beta chains associated with cytomegalovirus was given. The dataset shows that most TCR sequences were rare, while some public TCRs occurred in many donors. The authors confirmed in vitro that a few CMV-associated chains were specific for CMV antigens. Being productive about 87% or about 30% of the time was typical of most TCR beta V segments in an earlier analysis.

In the PCR, 60 Vbeta and 13 Jbeta primers were used. Some clones are missing from TCRdb's copy, which holds only in-frame ones; the method was immunoSEQ multiplex PCR. The sample lists 150,000 to 200,000 clones, over 70% occurring once. Germline CDR1 reads GTSNPN; CDR2 reads SVGIG (reference sequence). CDR3 length equals 13 residues. Trimming removed 0 bases from V and 7 bases from J, with 10 bases in between. As for this clone: Its antigen is still unknown.

This sequence originates from a woman between 40 and 50 years old in good health and CMV-seronegative. The gene calls are TRBV30 and TRBJ1-5; a weak D match, TRBD1 (6 bases). Specimen: PBMCs. Here the CDR3 DNA reads TGTGCCTGGAGTGTACAGGGTGGACAGCCCCAGCATTTT. It yields the protein CAWSVQGGQPQHF.